This T cell receptor beta chain is from a study of technical replicates of blood from a handful of donors. Method: immunoSEQ multiplex PCR; TCRdb's copy keeps in-frame clones and lacks some. The sample has 10,000 to 13,000 clones, roughly 94% seen once; the top ten hold roughly 7%. V lost 5 bases, J lost 2 bases, and 14 bases lay in between. Germline V gene data show CDR1 as MNHEY and CDR2 as SMNVEV (reference sequence). This CDR3 comprises 15 residues. Sequences were obtained from PBMCs. V is TRBV27 and J is TRBJ2-3, with D perhaps matching TRBD1 (6 bases). The receptor's source is a human donor in good health. This CDR3 is CASSPWTAVTDTQYF. CDR3 nucleotide sequence: TGTGCCAGCAGTCCCTGGACAGCAGTCACAGATACGCAGTATTTT.